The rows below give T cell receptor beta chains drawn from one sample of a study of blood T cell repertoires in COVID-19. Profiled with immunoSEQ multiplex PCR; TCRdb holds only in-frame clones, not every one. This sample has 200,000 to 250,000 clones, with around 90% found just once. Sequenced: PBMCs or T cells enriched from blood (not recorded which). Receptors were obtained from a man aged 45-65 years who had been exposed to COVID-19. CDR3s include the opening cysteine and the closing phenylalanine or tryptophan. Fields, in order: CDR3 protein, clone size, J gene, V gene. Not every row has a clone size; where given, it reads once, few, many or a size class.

CDR3 protein: CSAFKPDTGELFF; clone size: .; J gene: TRBJ2-2; V gene: TRBV29-1
CDR3 protein: CAWTGNYGYTF; clone size: .; J gene: TRBJ1-2; V gene: TRBV30
CDR3 protein: CATRGEGPYNEQFF; clone size: .; J gene: TRBJ2-1; V gene: TRBV11-2
CDR3 protein: CATSDSRLTEAFF; clone size: .; J gene: TRBJ1-1; V gene: TRBV24-1
CDR3 protein: CASSKRLAEETQYF; clone size: .; J gene: TRBJ2-5; V gene: TRBV5-1
CDR3 protein: CASSVEPVETQYF; clone size: .; J gene: TRBJ2-5; V gene: TRBV9
CDR3 protein: CASSLQGSSYEQYF; clone size: .; J gene: TRBJ2-7; V gene: TRBV5-1
CDR3 protein: CASSLEILYNSPLHF; clone size: .; J gene: TRBJ1-6; V gene: TRBV5-1
CDR3 protein: CASSLVPSRTNTEAFF; clone size: .; J gene: TRBJ1-1; V gene: TRBV5-1
CDR3 protein: CASSMGQGYGYTF; clone size: .; J gene: TRBJ1-2; V gene: TRBV19
CDR3 protein: CASSLSPRDPVYNEQFF; clone size: .; J gene: TRBJ2-1; V gene: TRBV5-1
CDR3 protein: CASTRQGSTNYGYTF; clone size: .; J gene: TRBJ1-2; V gene: TRBV6-5
CDR3 protein: CATSDSSGGSVTGELFF; clone size: .; J gene: TRBJ2-2; V gene: TRBV24-1
CDR3 protein: CASSQVAGHTDTQYF; clone size: .; J gene: TRBJ2-3; V gene: TRBV4-2
CDR3 protein: CASSLGRGRGLNQPQHF; clone size: once; J gene: TRBJ1-5; V gene: TRBV5-6
CDR3 protein: CASSPRGPGANYGYTF; clone size: once; J gene: TRBJ1-2; V gene: TRBV18
CDR3 protein: CASSLSGTETNQPQHF; clone size: .; J gene: TRBJ1-5; V gene: TRBV2
CDR3 protein: CASSRTTPPTDTQYF; clone size: .; J gene: TRBJ2-3; V gene: TRBV6-6
CDR3 protein: CSVAKTSGSADTQYF; clone size: .; J gene: TRBJ2-3; V gene: TRBV29-1
CDR3 protein: CASSGRTGRTEAFF; clone size: .; J gene: TRBJ1-1; V gene: TRBV2
CDR3 protein: CASSSTERRATGELFF; clone size: .; J gene: TRBJ2-2; V gene: TRBV7-3
CDR3 protein: CASRQAYEQYF; clone size: .; J gene: TRBJ2-7; V gene: TRBV28
CDR3 protein: CASREGSNTLIQYF; clone size: .; J gene: TRBJ2-4; V gene: TRBV5-1
CDR3 protein: CASSWAGGLSSYEQYF; clone size: .; J gene: TRBJ2-7; V gene: TRBV6-5
CDR3 protein: CASSFLRGNEKLFF; clone size: .; J gene: TRBJ1-4; V gene: TRBV5-6
CDR3 protein: CASSYSPSGVNTEAFF; clone size: .; J gene: TRBJ1-1; V gene: TRBV6-5
CDR3 protein: CASSFSTGVGNEKLFF; clone size: .; J gene: TRBJ1-4; V gene: TRBV28
CDR3 protein: CASSLDGHTQFF; clone size: .; J gene: TRBJ2-1; V gene: TRBV5-1
CDR3 protein: CASSSALTSGRVGNEQFF; clone size: .; J gene: TRBJ2-1; V gene: TRBV28
CDR3 protein: CATRHPGDPYGYTF; clone size: .; J gene: TRBJ1-2; V gene: TRBV5-4
CDR3 protein: CASSKTRGTEAFF; clone size: .; J gene: TRBJ1-1; V gene: TRBV5-1
CDR3 protein: CASSQRGRGDSPLHF; clone size: .; J gene: TRBJ1-6; V gene: TRBV9
CDR3 protein: CASRGQDNYGYTF; clone size: .; J gene: TRBJ1-2; V gene: TRBV6-5
CDR3 protein: CASSQRTSGGAYEQYF; clone size: .; J gene: TRBJ2-7; V gene: TRBV14
CDR3 protein: CASSLRRRANYGYTF; clone size: .; J gene: TRBJ1-2; V gene: TRBV27
CDR3 protein: CASSIGGLSTEAFF; clone size: .; J gene: TRBJ1-1; V gene: TRBV19
CDR3 protein: CASSLRGYLGGYTF; clone size: .; J gene: TRBJ1-2; V gene: TRBV27
CDR3 protein: CASSRGTASSYEQYF; clone size: .; J gene: TRBJ2-7; V gene: TRBV5-4
CDR3 protein: CASSPSGVPGANVLTF; clone size: .; J gene: TRBJ2-6; V gene: TRBV5-5
CDR3 protein: CASSLFRQGYGYTF; clone size: .; J gene: TRBJ1-2; V gene: TRBV5-8
CDR3 protein: CASTGIWNQPQHF; clone size: .; J gene: TRBJ1-5; V gene: TRBV6-4
CDR3 protein: CASSLRQANTEAFF; clone size: .; J gene: TRBJ1-1; V gene: TRBV27
CDR3 protein: CASSERGTGNTEAFF; clone size: .; J gene: TRBJ1-1; V gene: TRBV6-1
CDR3 protein: CSVGGPQGPDTGELFF; clone size: .; J gene: TRBJ2-2; V gene: TRBV29-1
CDR3 protein: CASSPIGVYTGELFF; clone size: .; J gene: TRBJ2-2; V gene: TRBV18
CDR3 protein: CASSSGAVNTGELFF; clone size: .; J gene: TRBJ2-2; V gene: TRBV28
CDR3 protein: CASSPRLFSYNEQFF; clone size: .; J gene: TRBJ2-1; V gene: TRBV11-2
CDR3 protein: CASSLDRVGEKLFF; clone size: few; J gene: TRBJ1-4; V gene: TRBV5-1
CDR3 protein: CASSRAGQFNYGYTF; clone size: .; J gene: TRBJ1-2; V gene: TRBV27
CDR3 protein: CASSLPTTYYGYTF; clone size: .; J gene: TRBJ1-2; V gene: TRBV28
CDR3 protein: CASSSDKYEKLFF; clone size: .; J gene: TRBJ1-4; V gene: TRBV27
CDR3 protein: CASSFRGANYGYTF; clone size: once; J gene: TRBJ1-2; V gene: TRBV5-6
CDR3 protein: CASSFAGLGYTF; clone size: .; J gene: TRBJ1-2; V gene: TRBV12-3/TRBV12-4
CDR3 protein: CASSVESSYNSPLHF; clone size: few; J gene: TRBJ1-6; V gene: TRBV9